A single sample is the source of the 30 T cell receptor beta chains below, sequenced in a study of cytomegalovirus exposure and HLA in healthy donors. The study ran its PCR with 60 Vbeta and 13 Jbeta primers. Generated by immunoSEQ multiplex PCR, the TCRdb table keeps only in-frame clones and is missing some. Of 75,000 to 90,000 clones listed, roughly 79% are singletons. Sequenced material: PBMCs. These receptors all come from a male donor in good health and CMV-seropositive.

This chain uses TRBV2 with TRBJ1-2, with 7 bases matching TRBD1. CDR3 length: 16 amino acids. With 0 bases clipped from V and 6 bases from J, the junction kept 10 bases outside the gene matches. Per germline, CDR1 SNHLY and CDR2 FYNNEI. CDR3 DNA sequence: TGTGCCAGCAGTGAAGCGCTTCGGGGACAGTTAAATGGCTACACCTTC. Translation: CASSEALRGQLNGYTF.

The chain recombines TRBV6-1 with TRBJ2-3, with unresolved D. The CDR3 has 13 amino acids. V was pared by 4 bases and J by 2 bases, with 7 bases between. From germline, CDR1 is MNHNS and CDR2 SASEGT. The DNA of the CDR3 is TGTGCCAGCAGTGCACAGCCCACAGATACGCAGTATTTT. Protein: CASSAQPTDTQYF.

As DNA, the CDR3 is TGTGCCAGCAGTCTCTCGACAGCCGTACTGTTTTTT. Amino acids: CASSLSTAVLFF. The chain combines TRBV27 with TRBJ1-4, with a tentative D call TRBD1 (5 bases). Germline lookup yields CDR1 MNHEY and CDR2 SMNVEV (reference sequence). Trimming cost V 5 bases and J 13 bases, with 14 bases left between them. The CDR3 length is 12 residues.

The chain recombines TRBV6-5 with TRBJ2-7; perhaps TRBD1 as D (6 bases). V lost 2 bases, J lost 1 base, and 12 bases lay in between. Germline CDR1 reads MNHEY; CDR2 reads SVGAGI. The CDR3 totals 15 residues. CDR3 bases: TGTGCCAGCAGTTACGAGTGGACAGCGTCCTACGAGCAGTACTTC. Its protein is CASSYEWTASYEQYF.

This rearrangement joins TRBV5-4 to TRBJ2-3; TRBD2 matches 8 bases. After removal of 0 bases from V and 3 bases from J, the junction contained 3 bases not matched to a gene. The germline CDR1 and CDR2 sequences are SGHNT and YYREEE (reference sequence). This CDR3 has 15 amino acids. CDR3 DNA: TGTGCCAGCAGCTTGGTGGCTAGCGGGACAGATACGCAGTATTTT. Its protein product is CASSLVASGTDTQYF.

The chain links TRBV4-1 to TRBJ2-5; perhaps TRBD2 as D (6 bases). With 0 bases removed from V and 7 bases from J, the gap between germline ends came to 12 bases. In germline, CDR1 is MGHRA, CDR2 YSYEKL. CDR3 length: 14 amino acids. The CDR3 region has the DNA TGCGCCAGCAGCCAAGATTGGCAGGGAGGGACCCAGTACTTC. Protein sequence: CASSQDWQGGTQYF.

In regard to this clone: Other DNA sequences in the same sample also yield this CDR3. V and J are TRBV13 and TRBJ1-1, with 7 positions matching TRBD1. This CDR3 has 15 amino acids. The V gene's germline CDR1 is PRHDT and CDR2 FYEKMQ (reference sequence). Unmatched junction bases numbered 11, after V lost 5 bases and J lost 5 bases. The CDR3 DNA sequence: TGTGCCAGCAGCGCCGAGGACAGGTATCTTACTGAAGCTTTCTTT. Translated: CASSAEDRYLTEAFF.

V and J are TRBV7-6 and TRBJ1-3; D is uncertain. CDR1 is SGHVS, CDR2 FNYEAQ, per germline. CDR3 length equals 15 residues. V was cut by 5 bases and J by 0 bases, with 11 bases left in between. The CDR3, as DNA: TGTGCCAGCAGCCCGGCGACTTTCTCTGGAAACACCATATATTTT. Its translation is CASSPATFSGNTIYF.

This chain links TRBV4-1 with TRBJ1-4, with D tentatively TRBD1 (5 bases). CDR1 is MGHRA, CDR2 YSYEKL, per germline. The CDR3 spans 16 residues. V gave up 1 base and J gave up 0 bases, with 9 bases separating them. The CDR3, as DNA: TGCGCCAGCAGCCAAGGGGGCGGTGCAACTAATGAAAAACTGTTTTTT. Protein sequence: CASSQGGGATNEKLFF.

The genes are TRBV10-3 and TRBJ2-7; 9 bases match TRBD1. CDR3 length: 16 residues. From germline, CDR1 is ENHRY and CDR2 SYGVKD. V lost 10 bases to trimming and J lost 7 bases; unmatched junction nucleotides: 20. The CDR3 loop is CATNRSPGTGNVEQYF. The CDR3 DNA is TGTGCCACCAATCGCTCTCCCGGGACAGGGAATGTGGAGCAGTACTTC.

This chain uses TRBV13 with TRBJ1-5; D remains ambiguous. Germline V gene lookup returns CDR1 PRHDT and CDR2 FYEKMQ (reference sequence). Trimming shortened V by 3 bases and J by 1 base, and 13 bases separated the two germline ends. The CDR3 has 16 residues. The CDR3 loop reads CASSFSRRQSNQPQHF. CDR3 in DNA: TGTGCCAGCAGCTTTTCACGAAGACAAAGCAATCAGCCCCAGCATTTT.

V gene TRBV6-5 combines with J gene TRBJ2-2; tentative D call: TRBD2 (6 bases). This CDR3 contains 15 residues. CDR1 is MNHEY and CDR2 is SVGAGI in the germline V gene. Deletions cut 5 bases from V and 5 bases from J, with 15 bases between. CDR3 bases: TGTGCCAGCAGTATGCAGGGTGGAGGGACCGGGGAGCTGTTTTTT. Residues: CASSMQGGGTGELFF.

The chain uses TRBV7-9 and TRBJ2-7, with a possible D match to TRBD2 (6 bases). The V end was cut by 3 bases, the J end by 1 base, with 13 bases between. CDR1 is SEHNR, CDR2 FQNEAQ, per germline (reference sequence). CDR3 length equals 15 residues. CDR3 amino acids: CASSFGVAASYEQYF. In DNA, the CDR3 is TGTGCCAGCAGCTTCGGGGTAGCGGCGTCCTACGAGCAGTACTTC.

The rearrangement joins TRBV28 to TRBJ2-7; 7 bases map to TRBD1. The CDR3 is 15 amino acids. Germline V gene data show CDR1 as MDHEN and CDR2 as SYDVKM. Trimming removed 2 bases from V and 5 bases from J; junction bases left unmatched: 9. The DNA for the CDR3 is TGTGCCAGCAGTTTAGGGGGCAGGGGGTTCCACGAGCAGTACTTC. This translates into CASSLGGRGFHEQYF.

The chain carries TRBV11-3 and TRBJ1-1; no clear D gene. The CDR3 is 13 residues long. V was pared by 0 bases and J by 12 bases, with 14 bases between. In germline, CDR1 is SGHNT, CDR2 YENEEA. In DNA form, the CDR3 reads TGTGCCAGCAGCTTAGAACCCGGGTATGGAACTTTCTTT. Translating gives CASSLEPGYGTFF.

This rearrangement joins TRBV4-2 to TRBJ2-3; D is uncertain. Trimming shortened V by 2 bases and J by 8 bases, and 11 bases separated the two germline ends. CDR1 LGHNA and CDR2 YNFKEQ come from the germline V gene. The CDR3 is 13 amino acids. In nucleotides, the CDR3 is TGTGCCAGCAGCCAACCTGGCGGTGGTACGCAGTATTTT. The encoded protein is CASSQPGGGTQYF.

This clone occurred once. CDR3 bases: TGTGCCAGCAGTCCACGACAGGGCTCCTACGAGCAGTACTTC. This gives the protein CASSPRQGSYEQYF. V usage is TRBV2 and J usage is TRBJ2-7, with 7 bases aligning to TRBD1. The trim removed 5 bases at V and 0 bases at J, leaving 4 bases unmatched. The CDR3 runs 14 residues. Germline CDR1 SNHLY, CDR2 FYNNEI.

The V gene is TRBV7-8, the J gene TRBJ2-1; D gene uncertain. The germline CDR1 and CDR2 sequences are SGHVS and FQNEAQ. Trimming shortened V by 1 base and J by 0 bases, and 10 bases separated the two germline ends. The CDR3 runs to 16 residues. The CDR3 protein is CASSLGRLSSYNEQFF. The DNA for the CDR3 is TGTGCCAGCAGCTTAGGGAGACTGAGCTCCTACAATGAGCAGTTCTTC. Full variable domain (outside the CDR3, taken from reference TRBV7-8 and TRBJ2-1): GAGVSQSPRYKVAKRGQDVALRCDPISGHVSLFWYQQALGQGPEFLTYFQNEAQLDKSGLPSDRFFAERPEGSVSTLKIQRTQQEDSAVYLCASSLGRLSSYNEQFFGPGTRLTVL.

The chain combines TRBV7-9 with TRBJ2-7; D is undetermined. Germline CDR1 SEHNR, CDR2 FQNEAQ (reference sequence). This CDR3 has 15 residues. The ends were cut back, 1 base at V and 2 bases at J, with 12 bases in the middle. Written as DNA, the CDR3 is TGTGCCAGCAGCTTAGGTCCCGCGGCGGCCTACGAGCAGTACTTC. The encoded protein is CASSLGPAAAYEQYF. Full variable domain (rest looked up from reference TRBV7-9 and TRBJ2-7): DTGVSQNPRHKITKRGQNVTFRCDPISEHNRLYWYRQTLGQGPEFLTYFQNEAQLEKSRLLSDRFSAERPKGSFSTLEIQRTEQGDSAMYLCASSLGPAAAYEQYFGPGTRLTVT.

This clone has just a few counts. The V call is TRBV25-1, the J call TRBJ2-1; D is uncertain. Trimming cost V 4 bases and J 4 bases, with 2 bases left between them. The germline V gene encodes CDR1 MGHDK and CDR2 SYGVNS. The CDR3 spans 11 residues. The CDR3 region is CASSAYNEQFF. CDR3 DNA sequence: TGTGCCAGCAGTGCGTACAATGAGCAGTTCTTC.

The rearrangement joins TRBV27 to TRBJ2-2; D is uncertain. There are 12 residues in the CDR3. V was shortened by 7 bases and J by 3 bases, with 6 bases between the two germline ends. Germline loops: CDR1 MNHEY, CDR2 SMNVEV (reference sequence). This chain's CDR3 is CASKTHTGELFF. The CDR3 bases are TGTGCCAGCAAGACTCACACCGGGGAGCTGTTTTTT.

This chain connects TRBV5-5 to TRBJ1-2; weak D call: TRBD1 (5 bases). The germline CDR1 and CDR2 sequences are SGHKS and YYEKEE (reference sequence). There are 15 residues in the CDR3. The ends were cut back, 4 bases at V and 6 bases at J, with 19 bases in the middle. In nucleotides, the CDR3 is TGTGCCAGCAGCCCCCATCTTGCAGGGATGAATGGCTACACCTTC. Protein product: CASSPHLAGMNGYTF.

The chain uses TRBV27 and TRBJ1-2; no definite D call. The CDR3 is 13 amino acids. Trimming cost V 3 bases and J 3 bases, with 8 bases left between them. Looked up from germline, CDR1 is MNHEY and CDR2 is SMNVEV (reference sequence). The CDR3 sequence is CASSLMADYGYTF. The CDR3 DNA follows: TGTGCCAGCAGTTTGATGGCAGACTATGGCTACACCTTC.

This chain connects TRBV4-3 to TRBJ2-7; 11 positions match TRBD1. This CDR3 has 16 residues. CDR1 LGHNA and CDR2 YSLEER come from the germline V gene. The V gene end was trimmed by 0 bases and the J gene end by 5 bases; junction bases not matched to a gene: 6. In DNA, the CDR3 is TGCGCCAGCAGCCAAGATTTGGGACAGGGGGGCCACGAGCAGTACTTC. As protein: CASSQDLGQGGHEQYF.

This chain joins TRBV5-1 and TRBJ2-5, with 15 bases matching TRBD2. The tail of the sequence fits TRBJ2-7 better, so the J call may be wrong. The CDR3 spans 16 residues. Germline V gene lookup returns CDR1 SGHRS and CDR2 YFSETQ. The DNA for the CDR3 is TGCGCCAGCAGCGGAAGGACTAGCGGGGGGGCCTACGAGCAGTACTTC. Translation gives CASSGRTSGGAYEQYF.

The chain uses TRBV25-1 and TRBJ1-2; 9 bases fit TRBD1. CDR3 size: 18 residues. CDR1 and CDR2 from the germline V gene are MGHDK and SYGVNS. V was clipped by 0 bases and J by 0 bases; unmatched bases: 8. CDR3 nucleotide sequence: TGTGCCAGCAGTGAATATCTAGGACAGGGGTCTGCTAACTATGGCTACACCTTC. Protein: CASSEYLGQGSANYGYTF.

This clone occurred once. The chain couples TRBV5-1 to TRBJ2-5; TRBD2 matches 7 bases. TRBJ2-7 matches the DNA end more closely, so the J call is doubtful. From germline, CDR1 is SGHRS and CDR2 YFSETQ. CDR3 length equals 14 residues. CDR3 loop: CASTIARGAYEQYF. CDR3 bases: TGCGCCAGCACCATTGCCCGGGGGGCCTACGAGCAGTACTTC.

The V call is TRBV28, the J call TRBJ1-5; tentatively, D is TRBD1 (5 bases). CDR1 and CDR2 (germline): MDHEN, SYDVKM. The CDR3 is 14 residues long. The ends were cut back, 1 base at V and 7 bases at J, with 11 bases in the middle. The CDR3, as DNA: TGTGCCAGCAGTTTATCGACAGAAAGCCAGCCCCAGCATTTT. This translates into CASSLSTESQPQHF.

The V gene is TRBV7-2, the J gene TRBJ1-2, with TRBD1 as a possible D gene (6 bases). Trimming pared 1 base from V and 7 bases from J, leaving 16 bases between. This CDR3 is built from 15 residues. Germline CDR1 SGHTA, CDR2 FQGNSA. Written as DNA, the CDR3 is TGTGCCAGCAGCTTAGGACGGGGGGCGTCTGGTGGCTACACCTTC. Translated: CASSLGRGASGGYTF.

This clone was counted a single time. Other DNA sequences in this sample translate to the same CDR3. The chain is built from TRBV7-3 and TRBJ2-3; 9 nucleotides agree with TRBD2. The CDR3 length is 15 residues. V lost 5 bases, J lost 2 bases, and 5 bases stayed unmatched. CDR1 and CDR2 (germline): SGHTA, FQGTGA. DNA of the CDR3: TGTGCCAGCAGCCCCAGACTAGCGGACACAGATACGCAGTATTTT. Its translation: CASSPRLADTDTQYF.